The 2 T cell receptor beta chains listed next were all sequenced from one sample in a study of blood T cell repertoires in COVID-19. Clones were sequenced by immunoSEQ multiplex PCR, and TCRdb holds only the in-frame ones, with some missing. The sample has under 130,000 clones; 84% are singletons. What was sequenced was peripheral blood. Source of these receptors: a human donor in a cohort sampled during active COVID-19.

V gene TRBV7-8 combines with J gene TRBJ2-3; TRBD1 aligns across 8 bases. Germline CDR1 reads SGHVS; CDR2 reads FQNEAQ. The CDR3 contains 16 residues. After removal of 5 bases from V and 2 bases from J, the junction contained 9 bases not matched to a gene. The DNA of the CDR3 is TGTGCCAGCAGCCCTCAGGGGGCGCTCCCCACAGATACGCAGTATTTT. Its protein product is CASSPQGALPTDTQYF.

The rearrangement uses TRBV4-3 and TRBJ1-5, with D uncertain. Germline lookup yields CDR1 LGHNA and CDR2 YSLEER. Between the trimmed V and J ends, which lost 0 bases and 6 bases, there was a span of 9 bases. This CDR3 is built from 14 residues. The CDR3 is CASSQDGRGQPQHF. CDR3 nucleotides: TGCGCCAGCAGCCAAGATGGCCGGGGTCAGCCCCAGCATTTT.